Listed below are T cell receptor beta chains from one sample, sequenced in a study of identical twins. Using its own MiXCR run on the 5' RACE reads, TCRdb lists one record per CDR3 protein. The sample lists approximately 620,000 distinct CDR3 sequences; 8.6% were seen once. A further study also used this sample, focusing on yellow fever vaccine responses in identical twins.

Source material: PBMCs. Every receptor here comes from a woman under 30 in good health. Both conserved end residues are part of each CDR3.

>TRBJ2-3|TRBV12-3/TRBV12-4
CASSFAAGMDTQYF
>TRBJ2-5|TRBV7-3
CASSLRSGAQETQYF
>TRBJ2-7|TRBV6-1
CASSPHRGQGYEQYF
>TRBJ2-3|TRBV4-1
CASSQGESSGRASFTDTQYF
>TRBJ2-1|TRBV20-1
CSARWTSGGFINEQFF
>TRBJ1-1|TRBV6-5
CASSYSRDRVNTEAFF
>TRBJ2-7|TRBV14
CASSPRLLHEQYF
>TRBJ2-2|TRBV3-1
CASSQDWEPKNTGELFF
>TRBJ2-1|TRBV4-2
CASSQSSVFIYNEQFF
>TRBJ2-1|TRBV12-3/TRBV12-4
CASSWTGEQFF
>TRBJ2-7|TRBV4-3
CASSQEARGSYEQYF
>TRBJ2-3|TRBV9
CASSSNPILGSTDTQYF
>TRBJ2-5|TRBV12-3/TRBV12-4
CASRQSRLADQETQYF
>TRBJ2-5|TRBV6-1
CASSAPGRRVETQYF
>TRBJ2-7|TRBV7-9
CASSSSTGPGSYEQYF
>TRBJ2-1|TRBV5-1
CASSFGGTSGRAYNEQFF
>TRBJ1-2|TRBV29-1
CSVADGPHNYGYTF
>TRBJ1-1|TRBV4-1
CASSQRQSLMNTEAFF
>TRBJ2-1|TRBV12-3/TRBV12-4
CASTPRTSGRFSEQFF
>TRBJ2-2|TRBV20-1
CSASAIRGGTGELFF
>TRBJ2-7|TRBV7-9
CASSLMDTYEQYF
>TRBJ2-3|TRBV3-1
CASRTSGTTDTQYF
>TRBJ2-1|TRBV7-2
CASSLRNVKEQFF
>TRBJ1-1|TRBV29-1
CSGVGGGTEAFF
>TRBJ2-7|TRBV5-1
CASSLAWQGVDEQYF
>TRBJ2-3|TRBV5-6
CASSPRAASTDTQYF
>TRBJ2-3|TRBV4-1
CASSQDPEGLRADTQYF
>TRBJ2-1|TRBV5-1
CASSLGLLSSYNEQFF
>TRBJ2-5|TRBV6-2/TRBV6-3
CASSPDGPRGTQYF
>TRBJ2-1|TRBV2
CASGRAGGYNEQFF
>TRBJ2-3|TRBV7-9
CASSKQGVADTQYF
>TRBJ1-4|TRBV11-2
CASSLYPRGEKLFF
>TRBJ2-2|TRBV7-8
CASSLAWNTGELFF
>TRBJ2-2|TRBV10-3
CAISESIVRAGELFF
>TRBJ1-1|TRBV28
CASSLTSKNTEAFF
>TRBJ2-3|TRBV24-1
CATSKESASTDTQYF
>TRBJ2-3|TRBV6-6
CASSEAGTDTQYF
>TRBJ2-5|TRBV7-2
CASSRFTGQETQYF
>TRBJ2-3|TRBV29-1
CSGDPSTDTQYF
>TRBJ1-6|TRBV2
CASSGQGKHSPLHF
>TRBJ2-7|TRBV12-3/TRBV12-4
CASRGLAGFGEQYF
>TRBJ2-3|TRBV6-2/TRBV6-3
CASSPISKGTDTQYF
>TRBJ1-1|TRBV28
CASSLVFTEAFF
>TRBJ1-2|TRBV20-1
CSARVQAQGVYGYTF
>TRBJ2-1|TRBV19
CASSQAGGNNEQFF
>TRBJ2-7|TRBV3-1
CASSDNPAYEQYF
>TRBJ2-1|TRBV5-1
CASSLRVGTEQFF
>TRBJ1-1|TRBV5-1
CASRLLGNTEAFF